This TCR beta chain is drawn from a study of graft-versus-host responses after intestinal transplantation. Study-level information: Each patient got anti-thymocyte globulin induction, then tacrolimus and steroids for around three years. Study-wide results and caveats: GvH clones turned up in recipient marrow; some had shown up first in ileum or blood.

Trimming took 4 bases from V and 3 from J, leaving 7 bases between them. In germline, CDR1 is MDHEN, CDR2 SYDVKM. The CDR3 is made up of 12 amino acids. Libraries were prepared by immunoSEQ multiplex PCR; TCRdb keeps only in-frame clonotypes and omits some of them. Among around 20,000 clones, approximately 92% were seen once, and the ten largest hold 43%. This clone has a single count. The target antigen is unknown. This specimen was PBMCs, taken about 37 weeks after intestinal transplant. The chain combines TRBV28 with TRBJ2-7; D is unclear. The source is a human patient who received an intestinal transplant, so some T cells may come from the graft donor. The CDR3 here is CASSYTVYEQYF. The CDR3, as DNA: TGTGCCAGCAGTTATACAGTCTACGAGCAGTACTTC.